This T cell receptor beta chain emerged from a study of blood T cell repertoires in COVID-19 (dated by TCRdb to the early 2020s). Some background on the complete study: The collaborator samples originated in the United States, Italy and Spain and spanned the acute and convalescent phases of COVID-19. The material from the prospective study consisted of cDNA or gDNA derived from T cells, B-cell-depleted T cells, or PBMCs. Subjects who had been exposed to COVID-19, were actively infected with it, or had recovered from it provided the deeply sampled blood TCRbeta repertoires that made up the dataset. The repertoires were released in a freely available public database intended as a resource for research on the immune response to SARS-CoV-2. Samples came from the ongoing ImmuneRACE study (first 160 participants) plus 1,254 subjects from 6 global collaborators. Sample metadata almost always included a de-identified subject ID, COVID-19 status, age in years and sex. Where available, HLA class I and class II types were obtained from metadata supplied by the sample provider rather than from assay-based typing. Findings and caveats that apply to the study as a whole: The quantity of clinical and demographic metadata differed by source and by participant and was supplied without curation.

Samples from volunteer blood donors who had recovered from COVID-19 were contributed by a second Seattle source. Whole blood was collected in K2EDTA tubes by collaborating institutions according to the institutions' own protocols. For TCRbeta analysis, collaborator samples were shipped as frozen whole blood, as isolated PBMCs, or as DNA extracted from either sample type. This clone was seen once. The antigen it binds to is not known. No base-level quality is on record; no much larger clone is a single base apart. TCRbeta CDR3 regions were amplified from genomic DNA by means of the immunoSEQ Assay, a bias-controlled multiplex PCR. In the original analysis: The number of nucleated cells in each sample was estimated by amplification of reference gene primers within the assay. To quantify the absolute abundance of each unique TCRbeta CDR3 rearrangement, sequence reads were collapsed and filtered. Productive Simpson clonality was computed per sample as the square root of Simpson's diversity index over productive rearrangements. The table comes from immuneACCESS by way of TCRdb, which keeps in-frame sequences with V and J called. Part of the clones is missing from these tables; in studies checked, under half for an unresolved V gene and the rest for unknown reasons. V and J calls and clone size come straight from that table; D and trimming were deduced from the DNA. This sample gives fewer than 250,000 clones in total; about 88% of them show up just once. The ten most abundant clones make up 5% to 8% of the sample.

The CDR3 starts with the cysteine, ends with the phenylalanine, and has 14 residues. The read is trimmed to its CDR3 DNA, 42 bases read in frame from base 1. Via the germline V gene, CDR1 is SQVTM and CDR2 ANQGSEA. Clipping removes 3 bases from V and 7 bases from J, with 8 as the unmatched junction base count. Material for sequencing was peripheral blood. This chain joins TRBV29-1 to TRBJ2-3, with 9 bases in between that match TRBD1. The source of this sequence is a woman aged 40 to 50 who had recovered from COVID-19. The DNA sequence is TGCAGCGTTGAGTTAGGGACAGGGCGAAATACGCAGTATTTT. Its amino acids are CSVELGTGRNTQYF.